One sample yielded the 17 T cell receptor beta chains listed below, sequenced in a study of PD-1 blockade in classical Hodgkin lymphoma. Sequencing used immunoSEQ multiplex PCR; TCRdb keeps in-frame clones, though not all of them. This table holds 50,000 or so clones, about three quarters found once. Time point denoted: cycle 4 day 1 (C4D1), after 6 weeks of nivolumab. Every patient relapsed after autologous stem cell transplantation, and brentuximab vedotin exposure varied. The input for sequencing was peripheral blood mononuclear cells (PBMCs), taken before the fourth cycle of nivolumab. Every receptor here comes from a human donor with classical Hodgkin lymphoma.

This chain uses TRBV6-6 with TRBJ2-7; perhaps TRBD2 as D (6 bases). Germline CDR1 is MNHNY and CDR2 is SVGAGI (reference sequence). The V gene lost 10 bases and the J gene lost 2 bases, with 18 bases spanning the gap. The length of the CDR3 is 14 residues. The CDR3 DNA sequence: TGTGCCACCACTTTAGCGGCGGGGACCTACGAGCAGTACTTC. The encoded protein is CATTLAAGTYEQYF.

The J gene is TRBJ2-3, the V gene TRBV7-8; no clear D. Germline values: CDR1 SGHVS, CDR2 FQNEAQ. The CDR3 has 15 amino acids. Trimming cost V 5 bases and J 0 bases, with 12 bases left between them. CDR3: CASSIRRVSTDTQYF. The CDR3 region has the DNA TGTGCCAGCAGCATTAGGCGAGTAAGCACAGATACGCAGTATTTT.

The table lists this clone with a few counts. CDR3 DNA sequence: TGTGCCAGCAGTTACCCGGGTCGCCGGGGTGAGCAGTTCTTC. This sequence encodes CASSYPGRRGEQFF. This chain uses TRBV6-5 with TRBJ2-1; D perhaps matches TRBD2 (5 bases). The germline gives CDR1 MNHEY, CDR2 SVGAGI. V was shortened by 2 bases and J by 9 bases, with 14 bases between the two germline ends. The CDR3 has 14 amino acids.

V and J are TRBV28 and TRBJ1-3; weak D call: TRBD1 (5 bases). V was cut by 2 bases and J by 4 bases, with 9 bases left in between. Germline loops: CDR1 MDHEN, CDR2 SYDVKM. The CDR3 is made up of 14 amino acids. CDR3 region: CASSLSRAGNTIYF. CDR3 nucleotide sequence: TGTGCCAGCAGTTTAAGCAGGGCCGGAAACACCATATATTTT.

Only a few counts were recorded for this clone. The chain joins TRBV25-1 to TRBJ2-7; 8 nucleotides line up with TRBD2. Germline trimming cut 6 bases from V and 0 bases from J; bases unmatched to any gene: 10. The CDR3 covers 16 residues. CDR1 is MGHDK, CDR2 SYGVNS, per germline. The CDR3 nucleotides are TGTGCCAGCAGCCGGTGGGTAGCGGGGAGCTCCTACGAGCAGTACTTC. This sequence encodes CASSRWVAGSSYEQYF.

The chain combines TRBV7-9 with TRBJ2-7; D gene uncertain. CDR3 size: 13 residues. The V end was cut by 0 bases, the J end by 6 bases, with 9 bases between. CDR1 is SEHNR, CDR2 FQNEAQ, per germline (reference sequence). The CDR3 is CASSLAGGVEQYF. Here the CDR3 DNA reads TGTGCCAGCAGCTTAGCTGGTGGGGTCGAGCAGTACTTC.

The rearrangement links TRBV5-1 to TRBJ2-3; possible D gene TRBD2, 7 bases. V was clipped by 0 bases and J by 2 bases, with 10 bases between them. Germline CDR1 reads SGHRS; CDR2 reads YFSETQ. This CDR3 comprises 15 residues. Here the CDR3 reads CASSLAGGHTDTQYF. The CDR3 coding sequence is TGCGCCAGCAGCTTGGCCGGGGGGCACACAGATACGCAGTATTTT.

In this sample, this clone turned up many times. Other DNA sequences from this sample encode an identical CDR3 as well. The chain links TRBV30 to TRBJ2-1, with 16 nucleotides matching TRBD2. The J segment lost 8 bases and the V segment lost 2 bases, leaving 6 bases of the junction unmatched. CDR1 GTSNPN and CDR2 SVGIG come from the germline V gene (reference sequence). The CDR3 loop spans 16 amino acids. The CDR3: CAWSPGLAGGPDEQFF. CDR3 in DNA: TGTGCCTGGAGTCCGGGACTAGCGGGAGGGCCGGATGAGCAGTTCTTC.

The rearrangement uses TRBV19 and TRBJ2-7; 9 bases align to TRBD1. Trimming removed 3 bases from V and 9 bases from J; junction bases left unmatched: 9. This CDR3 region has 14 residues. CDR1 is LNHDA, CDR2 SQIVND, per germline (reference sequence). The CDR3 protein is CASSISGQGRAQYF. DNA for the CDR3: TGTGCCAGTAGTATTTCGGGACAGGGAAGGGCGCAGTACTTC. The entire variable domain, with the rest obtained from reference TRBV19 and TRBJ2-7, is as follows: DGGITQSPKYLFRKEGQNVTLSCEQNLNHDAMYWYRQDPGQGLRLIYYSQIVNDFQKGDIAEGYSVSREKKESFPLTVTSAQKNPTAFYLCASSISGQGRAQYFGPGTRLTVT.

This chain uses TRBV19 with TRBJ1-1; D unclear. Germline CDR1 is LNHDA and CDR2 is SQIVND (reference sequence). The length of the CDR3 is 16 residues. V was clipped by 7 bases and J by 4 bases, with 22 bases between them. CDR3 residues: CASMPDGRGYFTEAFF. CDR3 DNA sequence: TGTGCCAGTATGCCGGATGGGAGAGGGTATTTCACTGAAGCTTTCTTT. Full variable domain (missing parts from reference TRBV19 and TRBJ1-1): DGGITQSPKYLFRKEGQNVTLSCEQNLNHDAMYWYRQDPGQGLRLIYYSQIVNDFQKGDIAEGYSVSREKKESFPLTVTSAQKNPTAFYLCASMPDGRGYFTEAFFGQGTRLTVV.

In this sample, this clone turned up many times. V and J are TRBV5-8 and TRBJ1-5; D is ambiguous. The V gene lost 3 bases and the J gene lost 4 bases, with 5 bases spanning the gap. The CDR3 runs 12 residues. CDR1 and CDR2 (germline): SGHTS, YDEGEE. The CDR3 DNA is TGTGCCAGCAGCTATCATAATCAGCCCCAGCATTTT. Translating it yields CASSYHNQPQHF.

The chain couples TRBV27 to TRBJ2-3; weak D call: TRBD2 (6 bases). In germline, CDR1 is MNHEY, CDR2 SMNVEV (reference sequence). V lost 4 bases and J 1 base, leaving 9 bases between the germline ends. CDR3 length: 14 amino acids. This chain's CDR3 is CASSSQRGTDTQYF. The CDR3 region has the DNA TGTGCCAGCAGTTCCCAGCGGGGCACAGATACGCAGTATTTT.

The genes are TRBV7-3 and TRBJ2-1; the match to TRBD2 covers 11 bases. Per the germline V gene, CDR1 is SGHTA and CDR2 is FQGTGA. CDR3 length equals 15 residues. V lost 6 bases to trimming and J lost 6 bases; unmatched junction nucleotides: 7. The DNA for the CDR3 is TGTGCCAGCAGTCGACTAGCGGGATGGGGCAATGAGCAGTTCTTC. This encodes CASSRLAGWGNEQFF. The whole variable domain, filled in from reference TRBV7-3 and TRBJ2-1, reads GAGVSQTPSNKVTEKGKYVELRCDPISGHTALYWYRQSLGQGPEFLIYFQGTGAADDSGLPNDRFFAVRPEGSVSTLKIQRTERGDSAVYLCASSRLAGWGNEQFFGPGTRLTVL.

This clone turned up a few times. The rearrangement uses TRBV28 and TRBJ2-4; the D is unclear. The CDR3 loop spans 13 amino acids. Trimming took off 6 bases at V and 6 bases at J, with 12 bases between the two ends. Germline V gives CDR1 MDHEN, CDR2 SYDVKM. The DNA of the CDR3 is TGTGCCAGCAGGAAGGGCGGAACAAACATTCAGTACTTC. Translation: CASRKGGTNIQYF.

V is TRBV6-5 and J is TRBJ2-7; weak D call: TRBD2 (6 bases). The CDR3 has 14 residues. Trimming took off 10 bases at V and 2 bases at J, with 18 bases between the two ends. Germline loops: CDR1 MNHEY, CDR2 SVGAGI. The CDR3 region is CATRLGLATYEQYF. The CDR3 bases are TGTGCCACCCGTTTGGGGCTAGCGACCTACGAGCAGTACTTC.

This clone showed up just once. The chain links TRBV7-8 to TRBJ1-2; unclear D gene. The CDR3 runs to 17 residues. CDR1 is SGHVS, CDR2 FQNEAQ, per germline. With 0 bases removed from V and 1 base from J, the gap between germline ends came to 15 bases. This CDR3 reads CASSLAWTEVFNYGYTF. The CDR3 DNA sequence: TGTGCCAGCAGCTTAGCGTGGACGGAGGTTTTTAACTATGGCTACACCTTC.

This chain uses TRBV6-1 with TRBJ2-5; D may be TRBD1 (6 bases). The CDR3 totals 14 residues. Per the germline V gene, CDR1 is MNHNS and CDR2 is SASEGT. V lost 6 bases and J 9 bases, leaving 20 bases between the germline ends. The CDR3 DNA reads TGTGCCAGCAGACAGGGTGAGATGGGATCGTCCCAGTACTTC. It translates to CASRQGEMGSSQYF.